This TCR beta chain was observed in a study of OX40 agonist ivuxolimab in advanced cancers. Context from the whole study: Ivuxolimab was a fully human IgG2 agonistic monoclonal antibody targeting the costimulatory receptor OX40 (CD134). Intravenous ivuxolimab was administered to patients every 2 weeks at six dose levels: 0.01, 0.1, 0.3, 1.5, 3 and 10 mg/kg. Of the approximately 50 dose-escalation patients, hepatocellular carcinoma was present in approximately 20, melanoma in some 15, renal cell carcinoma in 9 and head and neck cancer in 9. A male proportion of 70% to 90% and a mean age of around 60 years, ranging from about 23 to 79, were recorded for the dose-escalation cohort. Patients were allowed to have had prior anti-PD-1, anti-PD-L1 or anti-CTLA-4 therapy, and 30% to 40% of the dose-escalation patients had been treated with checkpoint inhibitors. Partial responses occurred in three dose-escalation patients: two with cutaneous melanoma and one with hepatocellular carcinoma. Peripheral TCRbeta sequencing aimed to test whether ivuxolimab altered TCR sequence diversity and caused clonal T-cell expansion. The paper describes the monotherapy dose-escalation part (N of about 47 patients) of the phase I trial of ivuxolimab. The paper as a whole reports these results and caveats: Partial responders in the 0.1-3.0 mg/kg groups had among the lowest normalized peripheral clonal expansion, especially among CD8+ T cells. At doses of 0.1 to 3.0 mg/kg, clonal expansion of both CD4+ and CD8+ blood T cells was observed from baseline to week 6. Antigen specificity was not determined for the clonally expanded peripheral T cells. After ivuxolimab, more expanded clones were found on average in CD8+ T cells than in CD4+ T cells. Low levels of normalized T-cell clonal expansion were also seen in some patients who did not respond.

Genomic DNA was isolated from the sorted cells so that the TCRbeta CDR3 region could be sequenced. TCRbeta CDR3 regions were sequenced using the immunoSEQ Assay. As stored in TCRdb, this immuneACCESS dataset retains in-frame rearrangements with V and J assigned. A fraction of the clones does not appear; measured against another copy, unresolved V genes explain less than half of the discrepancy, and the remainder lacks a known reason. The sample includes more than 55,000 clones, with about four fifths observed a single time. 11% of the sample is in the top ten clones. Patients with autoimmune disease history or receiving systemic immunosuppression were excluded from the trial. Peripheral blood for TCR sequencing was drawn from every dose cohort at baseline, at cycle 4 day 1 and at cycle 7 day 1. Samples came from an open-label, multicenter, first-in-human phase I dose-escalation trial of ivuxolimab. Adults with locally advanced or metastatic melanoma, renal cell carcinoma, hepatocellular carcinoma or head and neck squamous cell carcinoma were enrolled in the trial. CD4+ and CD8+ T cells were sorted separately from peripheral blood before TCR sequencing.

The junction shows trimming of 4 bases on V and 6 bases on J, and the gene matches do not reach 6 bases of it. There are 15 amino acids in the CDR3, from cysteine to phenylalanine inclusive. Just the 45-base CDR3 DNA is kept, in frame starting at base 1. Looking up the germline V gene yields CDR1 SGHRS and CDR2 YFSETQ. This clone was seen once. Its target antigen remains unknown. No base qualities exist here, and no much larger clone lies one base off it. The sequence is built from TRBV5-1 and TRBJ2-7, with TRBD2 identical over 14 junction bases. This sample comprised CD4+ or CD8+ T cells sorted from blood, obtained in a trial of the OX40 agonist ivuxolimab. This sequence originates from an adult with an advanced solid tumor such as melanoma, head and neck, liver or kidney cancer. The CDR3 here reads CASSTGTSGSVEQYF. The sequenced DNA: TGCGCCAGCAGCACTGGGACTAGCGGGAGCGTCGAGCAGTACTTC.